Listed below are T cell receptor beta chains from one sample, sequenced in a study of Graves' ophthalmopathy and Graves' hyperthyroidism. TCRdb recomputed calls from the multiplex PCR reads with MiXCR, one row per CDR3 protein. The top ten clones hold 3% to 4% of a sample with about 640,000 distinct CDR3 sequences, about 40% of them seen once. Sequencing input: peripheral blood. Every receptor here comes from an adult man with Graves' ophthalmopathy. Each CDR3 is given with its conserved first and last residue. The order of the fields is V gene, CDR3 protein.

V gene: TRBV19
CDR3 protein: CASSLFGVNTEAFF

V gene: TRBV9
CDR3 protein: CASSSPGQGDEKLFF

V gene: TRBV29-1
CDR3 protein: CSVVTGPAGGEKLFF

V gene: TRBV5-1
CDR3 protein: CASSWGTTGQETQYF

V gene: TRBV29-1
CDR3 protein: CSVETGANYGYTF

V gene: TRBV2
CDR3 protein: CASSAQGPLHF

V gene: TRBV15
CDR3 protein: CATRRRGSETQYF

V gene: TRBV25-1
CDR3 protein: CASSESPLSSPLHF

V gene: TRBV10-3
CDR3 protein: CASSSAPGSYEQYF

V gene: TRBV7-8
CDR3 protein: CASSLVGAVRETQYF

V gene: TRBV7-3
CDR3 protein: CASSLIVRATYSNQPQHF

V gene: TRBV7-3
CDR3 protein: CASSPITEAFF

V gene: TRBV11-3
CDR3 protein: CASSLKRGNTEAFF

V gene: TRBV7-2
CDR3 protein: CASSSGASGSGETQYF

V gene: TRBV15
CDR3 protein: CATSSSRGRASNQPQHF

V gene: TRBV4-2
CDR3 protein: CASSQVERTFDSPLHF

V gene: TRBV25-1
CDR3 protein: CASSEPGASSYEQYF

V gene: TRBV20-1
CDR3 protein: CSASDRGGQPQQYF

V gene: TRBV7-9
CDR3 protein: CASSTGEAEAFF

V gene: TRBV7-9
CDR3 protein: CASSSPPSGMGETQYF

V gene: TRBV20-1
CDR3 protein: CSARGWQGNYGYTF

V gene: TRBV7-2
CDR3 protein: CASSPRQGRSGYTF

V gene: TRBV20-1
CDR3 protein: CSAGDRGKGSYEQYF

V gene: TRBV7-9
CDR3 protein: CASSSDSSGELFF

V gene: TRBV5-8
CDR3 protein: CASSRTGRRETQYF

V gene: TRBV20-1
CDR3 protein: CSTREDARRGYTF

V gene: TRBV7-2
CDR3 protein: CASSLDSSSYEQYF

V gene: TRBV7-9
CDR3 protein: CASSSRAGGTYEQYF

V gene: TRBV5-1
CDR3 protein: CASSLDYSGANVLTF

V gene: TRBV25-1
CDR3 protein: CASSLTGAGDSPLHF

V gene: TRBV10-3
CDR3 protein: CAISARVGPVDGYTF

V gene: TRBV2
CDR3 protein: CASRGQGTQNF

V gene: TRBV10-3
CDR3 protein: CAKVDRKTNFSNQPQHF

V gene: TRBV19
CDR3 protein: CASSTNNRGATNEKLFF

V gene: TRBV24-1
CDR3 protein: CATSGGAGAGEQYF

V gene: TRBV20-1
CDR3 protein: CSARVVSGERQPQHF

V gene: TRBV3-2
CDR3 protein: CASSQERTGANYGYTF

V gene: TRBV4-1
CDR3 protein: CASSQGGKQYF

V gene: TRBV6-5
CDR3 protein: CASSWGRTDSYSPLHF

V gene: TRBV19
CDR3 protein: CASSIVGQDRYGYTF

V gene: TRBV5-1
CDR3 protein: CASSLDPGRGAFF

V gene: TRBV4-2
CDR3 protein: CASSQRTGGDSYEQYF

V gene: TRBV12-3/TRBV12-4
CDR3 protein: CASRPSSGNSPLHF

V gene: TRBV11-2
CDR3 protein: CASSSGAEETQYF

V gene: TRBV7-8
CDR3 protein: CASSLSPGHHHTEAFF

V gene: TRBV2
CDR3 protein: CASARREREGAFF

V gene: TRBV29-1
CDR3 protein: CSSERRSTEAFF

V gene: TRBV7-8
CDR3 protein: CASSLGVRGDTIYF

V gene: TRBV7-3
CDR3 protein: CASSQAPISETQYF

V gene: TRBV2
CDR3 protein: CASREGGGETEAFF

V gene: TRBV7-2
CDR3 protein: CASSSDTWGDYNSPLHF

V gene: TRBV5-1
CDR3 protein: CASSLDWRGASYEQYF